These 15 T cell receptor beta chains originate from one sample sequenced in a study of T cell repertoires in cytomegalovirus infection. MiXCR, run by TCRdb on the reads, gives a single entry per CDR3 protein. The sample includes approximately 500,000 distinct CDR3 sequences, approximately 15% of them seen just once. Sequencing input: CD8+ T cells from PBMCs. The receptor set was obtained from a human donor in good health (CMV status not recorded). Some clones in this sample may be carry-over from other donors' samples.

This clonotype was observed at least ten times. The genes are TRBV27 and TRBJ1-2; 8 bases align to TRBD1. The CDR3 is made up of 13 amino acids. Germline loops: CDR1 MNHEY, CDR2 SMNVEV (reference sequence). Trimming at V came to 4 bases and at J to 7 bases, leaving 5 bases not matched to a gene. CDR3: CASSYTGGGGYTF. CDR3 in DNA: TGTGCCAGCAGTTACACAGGGGGAGGTGGCTACACCTTC.

This clonotype was seen ten or more times. This sequence joins TRBV7-2 and TRBJ2-7; D perhaps matches TRBD2 (6 bases). Germline CDR1 SGHTA, CDR2 FQGNSA. V was cut by 3 bases and J by 1 base, with 19 bases left in between. The CDR3 has 17 residues. CDR3 region: CASSLGPSGLASYEQYF. CDR3 bases: TGTGCCAGCAGCTTGGGCCCATCCGGGCTAGCGTCCTACGAGCAGTACTTC.

This clonotype has at least ten counts. This sequence joins TRBV11-2 and TRBJ1-1; D not resolved. The germline V gene encodes CDR1 SGHAT and CDR2 FQNNGV. Trimming pared 1 base from V and 4 bases from J, leaving 7 bases between. The CDR3 totals 13 residues. The CDR3: CASSLGRSTEAFF. CDR3 bases: TGTGCCAGCAGCTTAGGGCGGTCCACTGAAGCTTTCTTT. Based on the CDR3 plus reference TRBV11-2 and TRBJ1-1, the full variable domain is EAGVAQSPRYKIIEKRQSVAFWCNPISGHATLYWYQQILGQGPKLLIQFQNNGVVDDSQLPKDRFSAERLKGVDSTLKIQPAKLEDSAVYLCASSLGRSTEAFFGQGTRLTVV.

This clonotype has a count of ten or more. The V and J genes are TRBV6-5 and TRBJ2-6; no clear D gene. There are 18 residues in the CDR3. Germline assignment: CDR1 MNHEY and CDR2 SVGAGI. The V gene lost 0 bases and the J gene lost 0 bases, with 12 bases spanning the gap. For the CDR3, the DNA is TGTGCCAGCAGTTACTCGGTTCGGAAAAGCTCTGGGGCCAACGTCCTGACTTTC. Translating it yields CASSYSVRKSSGANVLTF.

The rearrangement joins TRBV5-4 to TRBJ2-7; the D gene is possibly TRBD2 (5 bases). The V end was cut by 0 bases, the J end by 5 bases, with 12 bases between. The CDR3 extends over 14 amino acids. Germline-derived CDR1 and CDR2 are SGHNT and YYREEE (reference sequence). CDR3 sequence (DNA): TGTGCCAGCAGCTTGGGTCTAGGAGGCCACGAGCAGTACTTC. Its translation is CASSLGLGGHEQYF.

The genes are TRBV11-2 and TRBJ2-5; 11 nucleotides line up with TRBD2. The J segment lost 2 bases and the V segment lost 6 bases, leaving 11 bases of the junction unmatched. CDR3 length equals 17 residues. Germline CDR1 and CDR2: SGHAT and FQNNGV. CDR3 sequence (DNA): TGTGCCAGCAGTCATCTCCCGGGACTAGCGGCGCAAGAGACCCAGTACTTC. Translating it yields CASSHLPGLAAQETQYF.

As concerns this clonotype: This CDR3 is missing its conserved last phenylalanine or tryptophan, likely due to a read error. This chain links TRBV6-1 with TRBJ2-7; TRBD1 aligns across 7 bases. There are 13 residues in the CDR3. CDR1 and CDR2 (germline): MNHNS, SASEGT. This CDR3 reads CDSSPTGSGEQYL. CDR3 DNA sequence: TGTGACAGCAGTCCGACAGGGTCCGGCGAGCAGTACTTA.

This clonotype showed up many times. V gene TRBV29-1 combines with J gene TRBJ2-7, with a weak D call TRBD2 (6 bases). Deletions cut 5 bases from V and 5 bases from J, with 22 bases between. CDR1 and CDR2 (germline): SQVTM, ANQGSEA. This CDR3 comprises 15 residues. In DNA form, the CDR3 reads TGCAGCGTTTCTCCAGCAGGCAGAAGGAGGGACGAGCAGTACTTC. Protein sequence: CSVSPAGRRRDEQYF.

The chain combines TRBV20-1 with TRBJ1-1, with D perhaps TRBD1 (6 bases). The CDR3 contains 12 residues. V lost 6 bases, J lost 2 bases, and 10 bases lay in between. Per the germline V gene, CDR1 is DFQATT and CDR2 is SNEGSKA (reference sequence). The CDR3, as DNA: TGCAGTGCGCGGACAGCCAACACTGAAGCTTTCTTT. This sequence encodes CSARTANTEAFF.

V gene TRBV9 combines with J gene TRBJ1-1, with a tentative D call TRBD1 (6 bases). Germline V gene sequence: CDR1 SGDLS, CDR2 YYNGEE. Trimming removed 4 bases from V and 1 base from J, with 14 bases in between. The CDR3 runs 15 residues. The CDR3 nucleotides read TGTGCCAGCAGCCTCGGGGGGCGGACGAACACTGAAGCTTTCTTT. Translation: CASSLGGRTNTEAFF.

This clonotype was seen a few times. The V and J genes are TRBV12-3 or TRBV12-4 and TRBJ1-4; tentative D call: TRBD1 (6 bases). Trimming left V 3 bases short and J 7 bases short, with 18 bases between. CDR3 size: 16 residues. In DNA, the CDR3 is TGTGCCAGCAGTTTCCCGCAGGGGCCCTTGGGTGAAAAACTGTTTTTT. It translates to CASSFPQGPLGEKLFF.

This clonotype appeared many times. This chain connects TRBV11-2 to TRBJ2-5; possibly TRBD2 for D (6 bases). V was clipped by 3 bases and J by 2 bases, with 10 bases between them. This CDR3 spans 14 amino acids. The germline gives CDR1 SGHAT, CDR2 FQNNGV. The DNA of the CDR3 is TGTGCCAGCAGCTTCCCCGGGGGACAAGAGACCCAGTACTTC. It codes for CASSFPGGQETQYF.

The V and J genes are TRBV28 and TRBJ1-3; no definite D call. V lost 3 bases, J lost 2 bases, and 17 bases lay in between. The germline gives CDR1 MDHEN, CDR2 SYDVKM. The CDR3 consists of 17 residues. CDR3 DNA sequence: TGTGCCAGCAGTTTGGATAGTACCGCATTGGCTGGAAACACCATATATTTT. Translated, it gives CASSLDSTALAGNTIYF.

This clonotype was found many times. This sequence joins TRBV7-3 and TRBJ2-3; 7 bases fit TRBD1. The CDR3 consists of 15 residues. The V and J ends lost 2 bases and 9 bases, in that order; junction bases with no gene match: 11. Germline V gene sequence: CDR1 SGHTA, CDR2 FQGTGA. The CDR3: CASSLGQGVGGTQYF. CDR3 coding DNA: TGTGCCAGCAGCTTAGGCCAGGGGGTAGGGGGCACGCAGTATTTT.

This clonotype was observed at least ten times. The CDR3 DNA reads as TGTGCCAGCAGTCCCATTATGTCGGACAGGGTGGCAACTGAAGCTTTCTTT. Its translation: CASSPIMSDRVATEAFF. The chain links TRBV7-9 to TRBJ1-1; 8 bases agree with TRBD1. The V and J ends lost 6 bases and 5 bases, in that order; junction bases with no gene match: 17. Germline-derived CDR1 and CDR2 are SEHNR and FQNEAQ (reference sequence). This CDR3 has 17 amino acids. The complete variable domain, with remaining parts taken from reference TRBV7-9 and TRBJ1-1, reads DTGVSQNPRHKITKRGQNVTFRCDPISEHNRLYWYRQTLGQGPEFLTYFQNEAQLEKSRLLSDRFSAERPKGSFSTLEIQRTEQGDSAMYLCASSPIMSDRVATEAFFGQGTRLTVV.